Below are 10 T cell receptor beta chains sequenced from a single sample in a study of T cell responses to AZD1222 COVID-19 vaccine. Here immunoSEQ multiplex PCR was the method, and the copy in TCRdb shows in-frame clones only, minus some. The data show more than 150,000 clones, about 90% seen once. This specimen was peripheral blood, taken on day 0 of AZD1222 vaccination. The receptors come from an adult in good health.

The rearrangement joins TRBV11-3 to TRBJ2-1; 10 positions match TRBD2. With 3 bases clipped from V and 6 bases from J, the junction kept 2 bases outside the gene matches. The V gene's germline CDR1 is SGHNT and CDR2 YENEEA. This CDR3 contains 14 residues. CDR3 nucleotides: TGTGCCAGCAGCTTGAGCGGGAGGGGCAATGAGCAGTTCTTC. It is translated as CASSLSGRGNEQFF.

V is TRBV5-4 and J is TRBJ2-2; tentative D call: TRBD1 (5 bases). Germline CDR1 and CDR2: SGHNT and YYREEE (reference sequence). This CDR3 spans 14 amino acids. V lost 9 bases and J lost 4, with 16 bases in between. In DNA, the CDR3 is TGTGCCACCGATCGGCAAAGGGGCACCGGGGAGCTGTTTTTT. It translates to CATDRQRGTGELFF.

The gene calls are TRBV5-1 and TRBJ1-6; tentatively, D is TRBD1 (6 bases). CDR1 SGHRS and CDR2 YFSETQ come from the germline V gene. With 4 bases removed from V and 10 bases from J, the gap between germline ends came to 15 bases. CDR3 length: 14 residues. The CDR3 loop is CASSLEGEGSPLHF. CDR3 DNA sequence: TGCGCCAGCAGCCTAGAGGGGGAAGGCTCACCCCTCCACTTT.

The genes are TRBV24-1 and TRBJ1-2; 10 nucleotides match TRBD1. The CDR3 is made up of 13 amino acids. Germline CDR1 KGHDR, CDR2 SFDVKD. V lost 4 bases to trimming and J lost 8 bases; unmatched junction nucleotides: 3. The CDR3 spells CATSEGTGDGYTF. CDR3 bases: TGTGCCACCAGTGAGGGGACAGGGGACGGCTACACCTTC.

This chain connects TRBV18 to TRBJ1-1; D uncertain. Between the trimmed V and J ends, which lost 6 bases and 7 bases, there was a span of 9 bases. Germline CDR1 is KGHSH and CDR2 is LQKENI. CDR3 length: 11 residues. In DNA form, the CDR3 reads TGTGCCAGCTCTCTCGATTTTGAAGCTTTCTTT. It codes for CASSLDFEAFF.

The chain recombines TRBV4-2 with TRBJ2-5, with 11 bases that match TRBD2. Germline CDR1 and CDR2: LGHNA and YNFKEQ. V lost 1 base, J lost 5 bases, and 9 bases stayed unmatched. The CDR3 spans 17 residues. CDR3 loop: CASSQAGSGRADETQYF. In DNA, the CDR3 is TGTGCCAGCAGCCAAGCAGGTAGCGGGAGGGCCGACGAGACCCAGTACTTC.

The chain combines TRBV29-1 with TRBJ2-3; possibly TRBD2 for D (5 bases). V dropped 0 bases and J dropped 0 bases, with 13 bases sitting between them. The V gene's germline CDR1 is SQVTM and CDR2 ANQGSEA. This CDR3 comprises 16 residues. CDR3 in DNA: TGCAGCGTTGAAGATCGTCTTCGAGGGAGCACAGATACGCAGTATTTT. Its protein is CSVEDRLRGSTDTQYF.

This chain connects TRBV2 to TRBJ1-4, with 8 bases identical to TRBD1. The V segment lost 6 bases and the J segment 1 base; nucleotides outside the gene matches: 7. Per germline, CDR1 SNHLY and CDR2 FYNNEI. The CDR3 consists of 16 residues. The CDR3 spells CASREQGGGTNEKLFF. As DNA, the CDR3 is TGTGCCAGCAGGGAACAGGGGGGCGGAACTAATGAAAAACTGTTTTTT.

The rearrangement uses TRBV7-3 and TRBJ2-3, with D possibly matching TRBD2 (5 bases). Germline-derived CDR1 and CDR2 are SGHTA and FQGTGA. The CDR3 contains 13 residues. The ends were cut back, 2 bases at V and 8 bases at J, with 11 bases in the middle. For the CDR3, the DNA is TGTGCCAGCAGCTTAGGGGAGAGAGCTACGCAGTATTTT. Protein product: CASSLGERATQYF.

Details on this clone: Other DNA sequences in this specimen translate into the identical CDR3. The V call is TRBV4-3, the J call TRBJ1-5; TRBD1 might be the D (5 bases). V was pared by 0 bases and J by 7 bases, with 7 bases between. Germline loops: CDR1 LGHNA, CDR2 YSLEER. This CDR3 has 13 residues. The CDR3 DNA reads as TGCGCCAGCAGCCAAGAGGGGCGGCAGCCCCAGCATTTT. Protein product: CASSQEGRQPQHF.